One and the same sample provided the 26 T cell receptor beta chains below, sequenced in a study of tumor-infiltrating lymphocytes in primary liver carcinoma. The template, approximately 500 ng total RNA, yielded TCR beta cDNA made with a constant-region primer. Library construction for TCR beta comprised three nested multiplex PCR rounds performed with slightly modified ARM-PCR. Investigators reported that the first two PCR rounds, at roughly 10 cycles each, used TRBV1-TRBV30 forward primers with a C-beta reverse primer. MiXCR, applied by TCRdb to the multiplex PCR reads, yields one record per CDR3 protein. The profile shows approximately 330,000 distinct CDR3 sequences, approximately 65% of them singletons. Blood RNA originated from unsorted whole blood, with germline DNA additionally extracted. Sequencing was carried out using peripheral blood. The receptors shown here come from a man aged 40-49 years with primary liver carcinoma and hepatitis B virus infection.

The V gene is TRBV6-6, the J gene TRBJ2-7; no firm D call. V was clipped by 0 bases and J by 5 bases, with 20 bases between them. CDR3 length: 17 amino acids. The germline V gene encodes CDR1 MNHNY and CDR2 SVGAGI (reference sequence). For the CDR3, the DNA is TGTGCCAGCAGTTACTCGGACCGACTTTCCCGTACCCACGAGCAGTACTTC. Translating it yields CASSYSDRLSRTHEQYF.

This clonotype was found many times. V usage is TRBV13 and J usage is TRBJ2-1, with D possibly matching TRBD2 (6 bases). Deletions cut 1 base from V and 4 bases from J, with 8 bases between. CDR3 length equals 14 residues. Germline CDR1 and CDR2: PRHDT and FYEKMQ (reference sequence). The CDR3 is CASSLAGEYNEQFF. CDR3 coding DNA: TGTGCCAGCAGCTTAGCGGGGGAGTACAATGAGCAGTTCTTC.

As DNA, the CDR3 is TGTGCCAGCAGTAAACAGGGGGCTGGCCCTTACGAGCAGTACTTC. It codes for CASSKQGAGPYEQYF. V usage is TRBV6-1 and J usage is TRBJ2-7; 9 bases fit TRBD1. The CDR3 has 15 amino acids. The trim removed 5 bases at V and 4 bases at J, leaving 9 bases unmatched. Germline CDR1 reads MNHNS; CDR2 reads SASEGT.

Comment on this clonotype: This may arise from a read error, as a much more abundant clone is one base away. In DNA, the CDR3 is TGTGCCAGCAGCTTTCCGACCGCCTCGGAGCTGTTCTTC. This sequence encodes CASSFPTASELFF. V gene TRBV5-6 combines with J gene TRBJ2-1, with D unclear. This CDR3 is built from 13 residues. The germline V gene has CDR1 SGHDT and CDR2 YYEEEE.

Points on this clonotype: A much larger clone lies one base from this, so it may be a read error. The V call is TRBV29-1, the J call TRBJ2-1; perhaps D is TRBD1 or TRBD2 (5 bases each). The germline V gene has CDR1 SQVTM and CDR2 ANQGSEA. Trimming pared 7 bases from V and 10 bases from J, leaving 14 bases between. CDR3 length equals 11 residues. The CDR3: CSDRDGWEQFF. In nucleotides, the CDR3 is TGCAGCGACCGGGACGGCTGGGAGCAGTTCTTC.

V is TRBV13 and J is TRBJ2-7, with 9 bases fitting TRBD2. V lost 5 bases, J lost 5 bases, and 16 bases stayed unmatched. From germline, CDR1 is PRHDT and CDR2 FYEKMQ (reference sequence). The CDR3 length is 17 residues. CDR3 sequence reads: CASSTGHWTSVIHEQYF. The CDR3 bases are TGTGCCAGCAGCACCGGACACTGGACTAGCGTAATCCACGAGCAGTACTTC.

This clonotype was recorded a few times. The chain carries TRBV20-1 and TRBJ1-2; D uncertain. Between the trimmed V and J ends, which lost 6 bases and 4 bases, there was a span of 15 bases. The germline V gene encodes CDR1 DFQATT and CDR2 SNEGSKA (reference sequence). The CDR3 extends over 13 amino acids. CDR3 nucleotide sequence: TGCAGTGCCCCGACCCTCAGTGCCTATGGCTACACCTTC. Protein sequence: CSAPTLSAYGYTF.

Comment on this clonotype: A read error is possible here, since a much larger clone lies one base away. The chain combines TRBV11-3 with TRBJ2-1; D tentatively reads TRBD1 or TRBD2 (6 bases each). CDR1 SGHNT and CDR2 YENEEA come from the germline V gene. The CDR3 is made up of 14 amino acids. The DNA for the CDR3 is TGTGCCAGCAGCTTAGATCCGGGGGCCCATGAGCAGCTCTTC. Its translation: CASSLDPGAHEQLF.

The V call is TRBV7-9, the J call TRBJ1-2; the match to TRBD1 covers 7 bases. This CDR3 is 18 amino acids long. Germline CDR1 SEHNR, CDR2 FQNEAQ (reference sequence). Trimming cost V 4 bases and J 4 bases; bases outside gene matches: 18. CDR3 amino acids: CASSSQYPDRDKSYGYTF. The CDR3, as DNA: TGTGCCAGCAGCTCCCAATATCCCGACAGGGACAAATCCTATGGCTACACCTTC.

This clonotype appeared a few times. Since a much larger clone is just one base distant, this may be a read error. This chain uses TRBV5-6 with TRBJ2-5; no definite D call. Per the germline V gene, CDR1 is SGHDT and CDR2 is YYEEEE. The CDR3 covers 15 residues. The CDR3 spells CASSPRKLGQETRYF. The CDR3 coding sequence is TGTGCCAGCAGCCCGAGGAAGCTAGGCCAAGAGACCCGGTACTTC.

V is TRBV5-1 and J is TRBJ2-7, with D possibly called TRBD1 or TRBD2 (5 bases each). This CDR3 is 16 amino acids long. Trimming took 0 bases from V and 3 from J, leaving 16 bases between them. From germline, CDR1 is SGHRS and CDR2 YFSETQ. For the CDR3, the DNA is TGCGCCAGCAGCTTGGGGGGGTCCGTCTCTTACTACGAGCAGTACTTC. It translates to CASSLGGSVSYYEQYF.

This clonotype occurred many times. CDR3 residues: CSVESTGTTEAFF. DNA for the CDR3: TGCAGCGTTGAATCCACAGGTACCACTGAAGCTTTCTTT. V is TRBV29-1 and J is TRBJ1-1; maybe TRBD1 (5 bases). Trimming stripped 2 bases from V and 4 bases from J, with 11 bases between. The V gene's germline CDR1 is SQVTM and CDR2 ANQGSEA. The CDR3 runs 13 residues.

Notes on this clonotype: An end of the junction does not agree with germline; a read error may underlie this. The chain carries TRBV6-2 or TRBV6-3 and TRBJ2-4; D possibly corresponds to TRBD1 (5 bases). CDR3 length: 15 amino acids. Germline values: CDR1 MNHEY, CDR2 SVGEGT. CDR3 coding DNA: TGTGCCAGCCGGGCCAGGGCCGTAGCCAAAAACACTCAGTACTTC. Translating gives CASRARAVAKNTQYF.

This chain links TRBV5-4 with TRBJ2-7; D is ambiguous. The V end lost 4 bases, the J end lost 3 bases, and 20 bases lay between the germline ends. This CDR3 has 16 amino acids. Germline assignment: CDR1 SGHNT and CDR2 YYREEE (reference sequence). The DNA of the CDR3 is TGTGCCAGCAGCCCCGATCAGCCGGAGAATGTCTACGAGCAGTACTTC. Residues: CASSPDQPENVYEQYF.

Note on this clonotype: Its ends do not fully match the called genes, so a read error is possible. The CDR3 region is CASSLAVNYDYTF. The DNA for the CDR3 is TGTGCCAGCAGCTTAGCTGTCAACTATGACTACACCTTC. The chain has TRBV7-9 and TRBJ1-2; D is ambiguous. Germline V lookup: CDR1 SEHNR, CDR2 FQNEAQ (reference sequence). This CDR3 region has 13 residues.

The CDR3 DNA is TGTGCCAGCAGACTGATAACTACAGGGAGTAGGTATGAGCAGTTCTTC. It is translated as CASRLITTGSRYEQFF. V usage is TRBV11-2 and J usage is TRBJ2-1, with D maybe TRBD1 (6 bases). Germline V gene lookup returns CDR1 SGHAT and CDR2 FQNNGV. This CDR3 is built from 16 residues. Trimming removed 6 bases at V and 8 bases at J, with 23 bases between.

This clonotype was detected once. This could be a read error, since a much larger clone is one nucleotide away. The chain employs TRBV4-1 and TRBJ1-4; 7 bases fit TRBD1. This CDR3 is built from 16 residues. In germline, CDR1 is MGHRA, CDR2 YSYEKL. The ends lost 0 bases at V and 4 bases at J; junction bases unmatched: 5. The CDR3: CASSQDETGSNEKLFF. For the CDR3, the DNA is TGCGCCAGCAGCCAAGATGAGACAGGGAGTAATGAAAAACTGTTTTTT.

In this sample, this clonotype turned up a few times. Its ends do not fully match the called genes, so a read error is possible. V is TRBV11-2 and J is TRBJ2-2, with D unresolved. CDR1 is SGHAT, CDR2 FQNNGV, per germline. The CDR3 totals 17 residues. The CDR3: CASSSYTTPTNIGELFF. The CDR3 bases are TGTGCTAGCAGCTCCTATACGACACCCACGAACATCGGGGAGCTGTTTTTT. The full variable domain, rest sourced from reference TRBV11-2 and TRBJ2-2, is EAGVAQSPRYKIIEKRQSVAFWCNPISGHATLYWYQQILGQGPKLLIQFQNNGVVDDSQLPKDRFSAERLKGVDSTLKIQPAKLEDSAVYLCASSSYTTPTNIGELFFGEGSRLTVL.

Comments on this clonotype: Since a much larger clone is just one base distant, this may be a read error. The rearrangement joins TRBV6-2 or TRBV6-3 to TRBJ2-4; TRBD2 matches 11 bases. The CDR3 is 22 residues long. Germline assignment: CDR1 MNHEY and CDR2 SVGEGT. The chain's CDR3 is CVSSFPGLADDTKPLAKNIQYF. In DNA, the CDR3 is TGTGTCAGCAGCTTTCCGGGACTAGCGGATGATACGAAACCGCTAGCCAAAAACATTCAGTACTTC.

Concerning this clonotype: One end of the junction varies from germline; a read error may be responsible. The rearrangement links TRBV5-6 to TRBJ2-2, with TRBD1 as a possible D gene (6 bases). The CDR3 has 15 residues. CDR1 and CDR2 from the germline V gene are SGHDT and YYEEEE. The CDR3 DNA reads TGTGTCAGCAGCTTAACTGGAGGACAGACAGGGGAGCTGTTTTTT. Its translation: CVSSLTGGQTGELFF.

This clonotype showed up just a few times. A much larger clone differs by one base, so this may be a read error. This is likely a read error, given that the CDR3 carries no conserved phenylalanine or tryptophan at its end. The V and J genes are TRBV12-3 or TRBV12-4 and TRBJ2-1, with D tentatively TRBD1 or TRBD2 (5 bases each). This CDR3 spans 11 amino acids. Trimming took off 6 bases at V and 5 bases at J, with 5 bases between the two ends. DNA of the CDR3: TGTGCCAGCAGGGGGGACAATGAGCAGTTCTCC. Protein: CASRGDNEQFS.

This clonotype was observed many times. This chain uses TRBV6-1 with TRBJ2-2, with 10 bases matching TRBD2. Germline lookup yields CDR1 MNHNS and CDR2 SASEGT. This CDR3 comprises 12 residues. V dropped 6 bases and J dropped 8; count of bases not matched to a gene: 0. CDR3 DNA: TGTGCCAGCAGGACTAGCGGGGGGGAGCTGTTTTTT. Amino acid sequence: CASRTSGGELFF.

This clonotype has just a few counts. The conserved closing phenylalanine or tryptophan is absent in this CDR3, likely reflecting a read error. This CDR3 is CSVEGSPESEQFL. The DNA for the CDR3 is TGCAGCGTTGAGGGCAGCCCTGAAAGTGAGCAGTTCTTA. The rearrangement links TRBV29-1 to TRBJ2-1, with unresolved D. Germline V gene lookup returns CDR1 SQVTM and CDR2 ANQGSEA. V lost 3 bases, J lost 9 bases, and 15 bases lay in between. This CDR3 has 13 residues.

In the case of this clonotype: In this CDR3 the conserved last residue, phenylalanine or tryptophan, is missing, so a read error is likely. The chain recombines TRBV24-1 with TRBJ1-2, with 7 bases that match TRBD1. This CDR3 contains 16 residues. Germline values: CDR1 KGHDR, CDR2 SFDVKD. With V trimmed by 4 bases and J by 3 bases, 10 bases remained unmatched. DNA of the CDR3: TGTGCCACCAGTGACCAGGGACAGTCTCCGGACTATGGCTACACCTAC. Its translation is CATSDQGQSPDYGYTY.

There are many counts of this clonotype. This rearrangement joins TRBV10-3 to TRBJ1-1, with 8 bases matching TRBD1. This CDR3 has 13 amino acids. With 7 bases clipped from V and 1 base from J, the junction kept 2 bases outside the gene matches. Germline CDR1 reads ENHRY; CDR2 reads SYGVKD. The CDR3 loop is CAITGQGNTEAFF. Written as DNA, the CDR3 is TGTGCCATCACCGGACAGGGGAACACTGAAGCTTTCTTT.

As to this clonotype: A much larger clone differs by one base, so this may be a read error. V is TRBV6-2 or TRBV6-3 and J is TRBJ2-2; D unresolved. The germline gives CDR1 MNHEY, CDR2 SVGEGT. The CDR3 runs 13 residues. V lost 3 bases and J 9 bases, leaving 11 bases between the germline ends. This CDR3 reads CASSYWVNRELFF. The CDR3 DNA is TGTGCCAGCAGTTATTGGGTAAACAGGGAGCTGTTTTTT.